The 26 T cell receptor beta chains presented below share a single source sample, sequenced in a study of blood T cell repertoires in COVID-19. Libraries were prepared by immunoSEQ multiplex PCR; TCRdb keeps only in-frame clonotypes and omits some of them. The data show a few hundred thousand clones, about four fifths seen once. The sample comprised peripheral blood. Source of these receptors: a woman older than 75 with acute or convalescent COVID-19.

The V gene is TRBV10-3, the J gene TRBJ2-7; D unclear. The V gene lost 0 bases and the J gene lost 5 bases, with 11 bases spanning the gap. The CDR3 is made up of 14 amino acids. Germline V gene data show CDR1 as ENHRY and CDR2 as SYGVKD. The DNA of the CDR3 is TGTGCCATCAGTGAGTCGCGGTCGTCTCACGAGCAGTACTTC. Protein sequence: CAISESRSSHEQYF.

The chain recombines TRBV15 with TRBJ1-2; unclear D gene. The CDR3 totals 14 residues. V was shortened by 0 bases and J by 4 bases, with 9 bases between the two germline ends. CDR1 and CDR2 from the germline V gene are LNHNV and YYDKDF (reference sequence). The CDR3 loop is CATSRDRRGYGYTF. DNA of the CDR3: TGTGCCACCAGCAGAGATCGCCGGGGCTATGGCTACACCTTC.

V gene TRBV7-8 combines with J gene TRBJ1-2; TRBD1 matches at 10 bases. The trim removed 5 bases at V and 5 bases at J, leaving 11 bases unmatched. Germline V gene lookup returns CDR1 SGHVS and CDR2 FQNEAQ. The CDR3 spans 16 residues. In DNA, the CDR3 is TGTGCCAGCAGCGCCGACCGGGACAGGGGTCTGTATGGCTACACCTTC. This gives the protein CASSADRDRGLYGYTF.

The chain employs TRBV25-1 and TRBJ1-1; D perhaps matches TRBD1 (6 bases). V dropped 4 bases and J dropped 1 base, with 10 bases sitting between them. This CDR3 has 14 residues. Germline CDR1 and CDR2: MGHDK and SYGVNS. CDR3 nucleotides: TGTGCCAGCAGTGTGAACAGGGAGAACACTGAAGCTTTCTTT. This gives the protein CASSVNRENTEAFF.

The rearrangement links TRBV19 to TRBJ1-1; D is uncertain. This CDR3 is 13 amino acids long. From germline, CDR1 is LNHDA and CDR2 SQIVND (reference sequence). V dropped 6 bases and J dropped 1 base, with 9 bases sitting between them. The CDR3 DNA sequence: TGTGCCAGTAGAAACCGGGAGAACACTGAAGCTTTCTTT. Its translation is CASRNRENTEAFF. The entire variable domain, with the rest obtained from reference TRBV19 and TRBJ1-1, is as follows: DGGITQSPKYLFRKEGQNVTLSCEQNLNHDAMYWYRQDPGQGLRLIYYSQIVNDFQKGDIAEGYSVSREKKESFPLTVTSAQKNPTAFYLCASRNRENTEAFFGQGTRLTVV.

The gene calls are TRBV13 and TRBJ1-2; TRBD1 might be the D (5 bases). Trimming cost V 4 bases and J 3 bases, with 24 bases left between them. The CDR3 has 18 amino acids. Germline V lookup: CDR1 PRHDT, CDR2 FYEKMQ (reference sequence). The CDR3 sequence: CASSSYDNRAGSYYGYTF. The CDR3 DNA reads as TGTGCCAGCAGCTCGTATGACAATAGGGCAGGGTCATACTATGGCTACACCTTC. Variable domain in full (rest from reference TRBV13 and TRBJ1-2): AAGVIQSPRHLIKEKRETATLKCYPIPRHDTVYWYQQGPGQDPQFLISFYEKMQSDKGSIPDRFSAQQFSDYHSELNMSSLELGDSALYFCASSSYDNRAGSYYGYTFGSGTRLTVV.

This rearrangement joins TRBV12-3 or TRBV12-4 to TRBJ1-1, with a possible D match to TRBD1 (5 bases). V dropped 2 bases and J dropped 5 bases, with 9 bases sitting between them. CDR3 size: 13 residues. The CDR3 sequence: CASSLTSGTEAFF. The DNA of the CDR3 is TGTGCCAGCAGTTTAACATCAGGGACTGAAGCTTTCTTT.

The gene calls are TRBV2 and TRBJ1-5; D is ambiguous. The V and J ends lost 5 bases and 2 bases respectively, with 13 bases between them. Germline V gene lookup returns CDR1 SNHLY and CDR2 FYNNEI. The CDR3 contains 15 residues. The CDR3 coding sequence is TGTGCCAGCAGTAAGGAGGGAAATCGCAATCAGCCCCAGCATTTT. Its protein is CASSKEGNRNQPQHF.

The chain recombines TRBV4-2 with TRBJ2-2, with TRBD1 matching 8 bases. The CDR3 extends over 16 amino acids. Per germline, CDR1 LGHNA and CDR2 YNFKEQ. The J segment lost 5 bases and the V segment lost 5 bases, leaving 10 bases of the junction unmatched. CDR3 sequence (DNA): TGTGCCAGCAGCTCCCGGACAGGGCTTTCTACCGGGGAGCTGTTTTTT. It yields the protein CASSSRTGLSTGELFF.

The V call is TRBV7-2, the J call TRBJ2-1; TRBD2 agrees at 9 bases. This CDR3 comprises 13 residues. Germline values: CDR1 SGHTA, CDR2 FQGNSA. Germline trimming cut 6 bases from V and 10 bases from J; bases unmatched to any gene: 7. The CDR3 loop is CASRSELAGEQFF. As DNA, the CDR3 is TGTGCCAGCAGGAGTGAACTAGCGGGCGAGCAGTTCTTC.

The V gene is TRBV19, the J gene TRBJ1-5; D is ambiguous. Germline V gene sequence: CDR1 LNHDA, CDR2 SQIVND (reference sequence). V lost 5 bases, J lost 0 bases, and 14 bases lay in between. CDR3 length: 16 residues. The CDR3 region has the DNA TGTGCCAGTAGTCCTAGGCCGGGAGATAGCAATCAGCCCCAGCATTTT. This sequence encodes CASSPRPGDSNQPQHF.

V gene TRBV7-2 combines with J gene TRBJ1-6; unclear D gene. Germline V gene lookup returns CDR1 SGHTA and CDR2 FQGNSA. Between the trimmed V and J ends, which lost 2 bases and 4 bases, there was a span of 6 bases. This CDR3 comprises 14 residues. The CDR3 sequence: CASSLPGYNSPLHF. The CDR3 coding sequence is TGTGCCAGCAGCTTACCAGGTTATAATTCACCCCTCCACTTT.

The rearrangement links TRBV6-5 to TRBJ1-1; weak D call: TRBD1 (5 bases). V gave up 2 bases and J gave up 6 bases, with 13 bases separating them. There are 14 residues in the CDR3. Germline lookup yields CDR1 MNHEY and CDR2 SVGAGI. The CDR3, as DNA: TGTGCCAGCAGTTACCGGGGGGAAAGCGCTGAAGCTTTCTTT. Its protein is CASSYRGESAEAFF.

The CDR3, as DNA: TGTGCCAGCAGCTACCGGGGGGGCTCCGGGGAGCTGTTTTTT. This encodes CASSYRGGSGELFF. The chain has TRBV5-6 and TRBJ2-2; 8 positions match TRBD2. Germline V gives CDR1 SGHDT, CDR2 YYEEEE. This CDR3 is 14 amino acids long. The V and J ends lost 3 bases and 6 bases, in that order; junction bases with no gene match: 4.

The J gene is TRBJ1-2, the V gene TRBV12-1; TRBD1, the table's D call, was not compared with the DNA. TRBV12-1 is an annotated pseudogene. This CDR3 has 17 amino acids. This chain's CDR3 is CASRKRATGTRGYGYTF. CDR3 sequence (DNA): TGTGCCAGCAGAAAACGGGCGACAGGGACCCGGGGCTATGGCTACACCTTC.

This clone was detected only a few times. The chain joins TRBV19 to TRBJ2-5; 9 positions match TRBD1. The CDR3 length is 14 residues. The germline gives CDR1 LNHDA, CDR2 SQIVND (reference sequence). V was clipped by 5 bases and J by 1 base; unmatched bases: 2. The chain's CDR3 is CASSGTGIQETQYF. CDR3 sequence (DNA): TGTGCCAGTAGTGGGACAGGGATCCAAGAGACCCAGTACTTC.

This chain's CDR3 is CASSEALTTGKNYGYTF. CDR3 DNA: TGTGCCAGCAGTGAAGCCCTAACGACAGGAAAAAACTATGGCTACACCTTC. V and J are TRBV6-1 and TRBJ1-2; perhaps TRBD1 as D (6 bases). V lost 0 bases and J 2 bases, leaving 16 bases between the germline ends. Germline loops: CDR1 MNHNS, CDR2 SASEGT. The CDR3 consists of 17 residues.

V usage is TRBV7-2 and J usage is TRBJ1-1, with 8 bases lining up with TRBD1. This CDR3 has 14 amino acids. V was clipped by 3 bases and J by 5 bases; unmatched bases: 5. Germline CDR1 and CDR2: SGHTA and FQGNSA. In DNA form, the CDR3 reads TGTGCCAGCAGCTTCCAGGGGGCGAGAACTGAAGCTTTCTTT. Protein sequence: CASSFQGARTEAFF.

V is TRBV10-1 and J is TRBJ2-5; tentatively, D is TRBD1 (5 bases). The CDR3 runs 15 residues. Germline V CDR1 and CDR2: WNHNN, SYGVQD (reference sequence). V was clipped by 6 bases and J by 2 bases, with 16 bases between them. DNA for the CDR3: TGCGCCAGCAGCCCTATCTCAGACAGACAAGAGACCCAGTACTTC. Translation gives CASSPISDRQETQYF.

This clone was seen more than once but under ten times. V is TRBV28 and J is TRBJ1-1; D unresolved. With 8 bases removed from V and 5 bases from J, the gap between germline ends came to 9 bases. CDR1 and CDR2 (germline): MDHEN, SYDVKM. This CDR3 spans 11 amino acids. CDR3 protein: CASLRRTEAFF. As DNA, the CDR3 is TGTGCCAGCCTCCGGCGGACTGAAGCTTTCTTT.

As DNA, the CDR3 is TGCGCCAGCAGTGACCCACGGAGAACTGAAGCTTTCTTT. The encoded protein is CASSDPRRTEAFF. The chain has TRBV10-1 and TRBJ1-1; D is uncertain. With 3 bases removed from V and 5 bases from J, the gap between germline ends came to 10 bases. The CDR3 is made up of 13 amino acids. From germline, CDR1 is WNHNN and CDR2 SYGVQD (reference sequence).

The gene calls are TRBV30 and TRBJ2-2, with a tentative D call TRBD2 (5 bases). CDR1 is GTSNPN and CDR2 is SVGIG in the germline V gene (reference sequence). The CDR3 consists of 14 residues. V lost 3 bases, J lost 1 base, and 9 bases lay in between. CDR3 loop: CAWSGRENTGELFF. The CDR3 DNA sequence: TGTGCCTGGAGCGGACGGGAGAACACCGGGGAGCTGTTTTTT.

The CDR3 is CASSPELYGYTF. The CDR3 region has the DNA TGTGCCAGCAGTCCGGAGCTATATGGCTACACCTTC. The V call is TRBV2, the J call TRBJ1-2; no definite D call. This CDR3 has 12 amino acids. Germline V CDR1 and CDR2: SNHLY, FYNNEI. V lost 5 bases and J lost 5, with 9 bases in between.

This chain links TRBV5-1 with TRBJ2-5; D not resolved. From germline, CDR1 is SGHRS and CDR2 YFSETQ. V gave up 2 bases and J gave up 7 bases, with 12 bases separating them. The length of the CDR3 is 13 residues. The CDR3 DNA is TGCGCCAGCAGCTTAGTGCCCGGCGGGACCCAGTACTTC. It translates to CASSLVPGGTQYF.

The chain has TRBV20-1 and TRBJ2-7; 7 bases match TRBD1. Germline V lookup: CDR1 DFQATT, CDR2 SNEGSKA (reference sequence). J lost 7 bases, V lost 3 bases, and 6 bases had no gene match. CDR3 length equals 12 residues. This chain's CDR3 is CSASVGGREQYF. The CDR3 DNA sequence: TGCAGTGCTAGTGTAGGGGGCCGGGAGCAGTACTTC.

V is TRBV5-1 and J is TRBJ1-3; D is undetermined. Trimming left V 0 bases short and J 0 bases short, with 10 bases between. The CDR3 sequence is 16 residues long. Germline CDR1 and CDR2: SGHRS and YFSETQ. In DNA form, the CDR3 reads TGCGCCAGCAGCTTGGCCGACATTAGCTCTGGAAACACCATATATTTT. It translates to CASSLADISSGNTIYF.